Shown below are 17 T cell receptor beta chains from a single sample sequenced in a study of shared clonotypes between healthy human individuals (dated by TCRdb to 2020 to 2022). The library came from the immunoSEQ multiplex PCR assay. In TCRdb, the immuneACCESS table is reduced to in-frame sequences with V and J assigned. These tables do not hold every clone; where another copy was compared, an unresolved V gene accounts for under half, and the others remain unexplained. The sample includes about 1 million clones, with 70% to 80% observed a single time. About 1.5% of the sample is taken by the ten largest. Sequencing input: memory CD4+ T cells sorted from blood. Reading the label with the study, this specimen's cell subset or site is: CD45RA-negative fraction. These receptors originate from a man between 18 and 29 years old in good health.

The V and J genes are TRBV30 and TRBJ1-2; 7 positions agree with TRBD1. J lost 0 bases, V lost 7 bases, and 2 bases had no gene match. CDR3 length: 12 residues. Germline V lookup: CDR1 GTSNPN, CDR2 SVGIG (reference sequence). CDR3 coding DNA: TGTGCCTTGGGACAGACTAACTATGGCTACACCTTC. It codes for CALGQTNYGYTF.

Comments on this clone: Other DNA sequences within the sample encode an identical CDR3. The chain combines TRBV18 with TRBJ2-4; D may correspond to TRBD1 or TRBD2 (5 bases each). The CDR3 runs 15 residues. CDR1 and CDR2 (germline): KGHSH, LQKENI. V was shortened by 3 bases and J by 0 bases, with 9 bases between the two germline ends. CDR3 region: CASSPSGTAKNIQYF. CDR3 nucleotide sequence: TGTGCCAGCTCACCTTCCGGGACAGCCAAAAACATTCAGTACTTC.

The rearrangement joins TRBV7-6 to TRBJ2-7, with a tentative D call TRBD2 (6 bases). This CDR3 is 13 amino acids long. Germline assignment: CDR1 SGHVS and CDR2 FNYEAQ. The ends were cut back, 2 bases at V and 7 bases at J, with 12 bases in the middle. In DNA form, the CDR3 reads TGTGCCAGCAGCTTATCGGGAGTAGGTGAGCAGTACTTC. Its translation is CASSLSGVGEQYF.

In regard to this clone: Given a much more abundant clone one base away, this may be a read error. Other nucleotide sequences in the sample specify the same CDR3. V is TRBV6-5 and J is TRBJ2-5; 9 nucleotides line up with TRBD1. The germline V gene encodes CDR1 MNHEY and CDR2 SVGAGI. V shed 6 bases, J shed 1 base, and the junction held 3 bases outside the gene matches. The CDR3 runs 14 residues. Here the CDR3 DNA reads TGTGCCAGCAGCCCGGGACAGGGCCAAGAGACCCAGTACTTC. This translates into CASSPGQGQETQYF.

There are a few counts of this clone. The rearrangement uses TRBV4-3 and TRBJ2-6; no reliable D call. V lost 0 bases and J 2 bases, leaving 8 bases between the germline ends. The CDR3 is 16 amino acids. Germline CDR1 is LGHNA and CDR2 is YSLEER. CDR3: CASSQDVTPGANVLTF. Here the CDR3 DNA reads TGCGCCAGCAGCCAAGACGTTACTCCTGGGGCCAACGTCCTGACTTTC.

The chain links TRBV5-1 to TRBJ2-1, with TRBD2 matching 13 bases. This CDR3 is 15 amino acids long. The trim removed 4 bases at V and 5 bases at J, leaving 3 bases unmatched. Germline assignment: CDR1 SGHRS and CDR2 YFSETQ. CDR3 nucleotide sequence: TGCGCCAGCAGCCCGGGACTAGCGGGGAACAATGAGCAGTTCTTC. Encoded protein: CASSPGLAGNNEQFF.

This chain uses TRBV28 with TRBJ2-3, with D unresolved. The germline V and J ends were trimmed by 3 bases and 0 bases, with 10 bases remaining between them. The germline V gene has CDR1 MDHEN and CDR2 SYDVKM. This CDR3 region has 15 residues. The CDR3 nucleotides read TGTGCCAGCAGTTTTCGGTTCACTAGCACAGATACGCAGTATTTT. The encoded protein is CASSFRFTSTDTQYF.

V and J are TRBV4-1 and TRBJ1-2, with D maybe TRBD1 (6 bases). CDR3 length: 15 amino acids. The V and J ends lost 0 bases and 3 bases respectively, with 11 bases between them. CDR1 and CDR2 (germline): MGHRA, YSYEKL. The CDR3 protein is CASSQDRQAYYGYTF. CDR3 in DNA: TGCGCCAGCAGCCAAGATCGACAGGCATACTATGGCTACACCTTC.

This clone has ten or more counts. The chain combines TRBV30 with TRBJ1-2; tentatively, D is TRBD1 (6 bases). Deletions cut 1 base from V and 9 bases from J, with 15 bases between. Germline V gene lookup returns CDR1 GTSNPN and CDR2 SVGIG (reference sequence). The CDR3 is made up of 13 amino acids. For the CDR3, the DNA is TGTGCCTGGAGTGAAAAACAGGGCGGTAGCTACACCTTC. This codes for CAWSEKQGGSYTF.

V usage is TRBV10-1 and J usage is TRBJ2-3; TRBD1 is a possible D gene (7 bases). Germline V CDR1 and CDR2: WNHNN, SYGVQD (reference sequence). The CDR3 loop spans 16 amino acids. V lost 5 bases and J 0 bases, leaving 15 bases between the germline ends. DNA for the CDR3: TGCGCCAGCAGTCGCGGCGGGACAGCTAGCACAGATACGCAGTATTTT. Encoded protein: CASSRGGTASTDTQYF.

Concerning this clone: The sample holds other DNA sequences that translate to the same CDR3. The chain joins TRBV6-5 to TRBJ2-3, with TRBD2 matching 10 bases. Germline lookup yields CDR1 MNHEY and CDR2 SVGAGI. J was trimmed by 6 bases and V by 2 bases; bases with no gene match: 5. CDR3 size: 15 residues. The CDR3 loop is CASSYGLAELDTQYF. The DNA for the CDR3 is TGTGCCAGCAGTTACGGACTAGCGGAGCTTGATACGCAGTATTTT.

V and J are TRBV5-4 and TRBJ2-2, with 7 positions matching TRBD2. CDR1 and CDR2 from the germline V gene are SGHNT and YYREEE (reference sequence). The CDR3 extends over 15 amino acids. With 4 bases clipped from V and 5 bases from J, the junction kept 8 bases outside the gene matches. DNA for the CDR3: TGTGCCAGCAGCCGATCTGGCGGGAGAACCGGGGAGCTGTTTTTT. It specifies CASSRSGGRTGELFF.

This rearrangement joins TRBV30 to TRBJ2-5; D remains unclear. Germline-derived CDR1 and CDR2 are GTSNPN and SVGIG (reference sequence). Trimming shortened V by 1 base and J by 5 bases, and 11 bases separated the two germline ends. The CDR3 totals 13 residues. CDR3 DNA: TGTGCCTGGAGTGCCAGAGTGTCCGAGACCCAGTACTTC. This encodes CAWSARVSETQYF.

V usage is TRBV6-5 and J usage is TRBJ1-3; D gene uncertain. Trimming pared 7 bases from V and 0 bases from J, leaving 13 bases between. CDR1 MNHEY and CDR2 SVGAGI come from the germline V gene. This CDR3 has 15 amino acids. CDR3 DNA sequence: TGTGCCAGCACCGACGGGCAGAACTCTGGAAACACCATATATTTT. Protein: CASTDGQNSGNTIYF.

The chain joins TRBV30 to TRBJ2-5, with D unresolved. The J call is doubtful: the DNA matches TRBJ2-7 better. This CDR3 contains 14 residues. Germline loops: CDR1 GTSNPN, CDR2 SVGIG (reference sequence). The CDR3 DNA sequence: TGTGCCTGGAGCGGCGGCCTGGCCTCTAACGAGCAGTACTTC. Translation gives CAWSGGLASNEQYF.

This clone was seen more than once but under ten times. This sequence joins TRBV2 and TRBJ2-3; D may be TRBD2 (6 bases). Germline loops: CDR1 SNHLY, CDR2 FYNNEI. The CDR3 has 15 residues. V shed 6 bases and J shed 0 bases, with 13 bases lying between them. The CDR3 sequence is CASSYREPSTDTQYF. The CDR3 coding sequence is TGTGCCAGCAGCTACCGGGAGCCCAGCACAGATACGCAGTATTTT.

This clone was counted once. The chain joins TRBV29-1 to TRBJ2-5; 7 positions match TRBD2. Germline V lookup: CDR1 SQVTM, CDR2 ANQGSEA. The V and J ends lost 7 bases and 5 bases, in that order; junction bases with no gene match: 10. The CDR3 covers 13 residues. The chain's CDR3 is CSAGGGSGETQYF. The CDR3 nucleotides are TGCAGCGCGGGGGGAGGATCAGGGGAGACCCAGTACTTC.